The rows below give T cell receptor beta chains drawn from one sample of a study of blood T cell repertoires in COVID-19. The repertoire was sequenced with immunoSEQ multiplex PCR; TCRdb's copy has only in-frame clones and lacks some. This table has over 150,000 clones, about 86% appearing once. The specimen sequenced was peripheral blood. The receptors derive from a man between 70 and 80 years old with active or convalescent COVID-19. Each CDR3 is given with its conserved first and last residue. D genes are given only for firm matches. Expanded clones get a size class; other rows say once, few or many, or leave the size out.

CASSAGTVHTGELFF TGTGCCAGCAGCGCCGGGACAGTCCACACCGGGGAGCTGTTTTTT TRBV7-2 . TRBJ2-2 TRBD1
CASSWTGGSTDTQYF TGTGCCAGCAGCTGGACAGGGGGCAGCACAGATACGCAGTATTTT TRBV7-3 once TRBJ2-3 TRBD1
CASSADSNQPQHF TGTGCCAGCAGCGCAGATAGCAATCAGCCCCAGCATTTT TRBV2 . TRBJ1-5 .
CASSLNLNTEAFF TGTGCCAGTAGCCTAAACTTGAACACTGAAGCTTTCTTT TRBV19 . TRBJ1-1 .
CASSRGLQETQYF TGCGCCAGCAGCAGGGGACTCCAAGAGACCCAGTACTTC TRBV4-3 . TRBJ2-5 .
CASSPSWGGEKLFF TGTGCCAGCTCACCAAGCTGGGGGGGCGAAAAACTGTTTTTT TRBV18 . TRBJ1-4 .
CASTGTGEGQPQHF TGTGCCAGCACCGGGACAGGGGAAGGCCAGCCCCAGCATTTT TRBV2 . TRBJ1-5 TRBD1
CASSVVGTGSTDTQYF TGTGCCAGCAGCGTAGTGGGGACAGGCTCCACAGATACGCAGTATTTT TRBV9 . TRBJ2-3 TRBD1
CASSRVRGDTQYF TGTGCCAGCAGCCGGGTAAGGGGGGATACGCAGTATTTT TRBV11-2 . TRBJ2-3 .
CASSPQPGTGEQPQHF TGCGCCAGCAGCCCTCAACCCGGGACAGGGGAACAGCCCCAGCATTTT TRBV4-1 . TRBJ1-5 TRBD1
CASRRLAGGLYQETQYF TGTGCCAGCAGACGACTAGCGGGGGGCCTCTACCAAGAGACCCAGTACTTC TRBV6-6 . TRBJ2-5 TRBD2
CASSKPTVDSGANVLTF TGTGCCAGCAGCAAACCGACAGTCGACTCTGGGGCCAACGTCCTGACTTTC TRBV5-8 . TRBJ2-6 .
CASSFSPAPTGGVHGYTF TGTGCCAGCAGCTTTTCCCCCGCCCCCACAGGCGGGGTGCATGGCTACACCTTC TRBV7-9 . TRBJ1-2 .
CAWSVKLSSYNSPLHF TGTGCCTGGAGTGTAAAATTGAGCTCCTATAATTCACCCCTCCACTTT TRBV30 . TRBJ1-6 .
CASSQAMMETTYEQYF TGTGCCAGCAGCCAAGCAATGATGGAGACGACCTACGAGCAGTACTTC TRBV3-1/TRBV3-2 few TRBJ2-7 .
CASSEPVGGPEAFF TGTGCCAGCAGTGAACCGGTTGGGGGCCCTGAAGCTTTCTTT TRBV6-1 once TRBJ1-1 .
CASSAGQGRVGEQYF TGTGCCAGCAGCGCAGGACAGGGCAGGGTGGGGGAGCAGTACTTC TRBV9 . TRBJ2-7 TRBD1
CASRLGQRNTEAFF TGTGCCAGCAGACTGGGACAGAGGAACACTGAAGCTTTCTTT TRBV7-2 once TRBJ1-1 TRBD1
CASSGGQGAYEQYF TGCGCCAGCAGCGGGGGACAGGGAGCCTACGAGCAGTACTTC TRBV5-1 . TRBJ2-7 TRBD1
CASSGRQGPVGELFF TGTGCCAGCAGTGGAAGACAGGGTCCGGTCGGGGAGCTGTTTTTT TRBV2 . TRBJ2-2 TRBD1
CASSVGIGQSNEKLFF TGTGCCAGCAGCGTAGGGATTGGACAGAGTAATGAAAAACTGTTTTTT TRBV9 . TRBJ1-4 .
CASSPREELTGELFF TGTGCCAGCTCACCCCGTGAAGAGCTCACCGGGGAGCTGTTTTTT TRBV18 once TRBJ2-2 .
CASSDRGIAKNIQYF TGTGCCAGCAGTGACAGGGGAATAGCCAAAAACATTCAGTACTTC TRBV6-1 few TRBJ2-4 .
CASSPPPDKGITEAFF TGTGCCAGCAGCCCACCCCCGGACAAGGGGATTACTGAAGCTTTCTTT TRBV13 few TRBJ1-1 .
CASSFGASGELFF TGTGCCAGCAGCTTTGGGGCTAGCGGGGAGCTGTTTTTT TRBV13 . TRBJ2-2 .
CSASLSSGSYNEQFF TGCAGTGCTAGTTTAAGTAGCGGTTCCTACAATGAGCAGTTCTTC TRBV20-1 . TRBJ2-1 .
CASSELHTGELFF TGCGCCAGCAGTGAGCTACACACCGGGGAGCTGTTTTTT TRBV10-2 . TRBJ2-2 .